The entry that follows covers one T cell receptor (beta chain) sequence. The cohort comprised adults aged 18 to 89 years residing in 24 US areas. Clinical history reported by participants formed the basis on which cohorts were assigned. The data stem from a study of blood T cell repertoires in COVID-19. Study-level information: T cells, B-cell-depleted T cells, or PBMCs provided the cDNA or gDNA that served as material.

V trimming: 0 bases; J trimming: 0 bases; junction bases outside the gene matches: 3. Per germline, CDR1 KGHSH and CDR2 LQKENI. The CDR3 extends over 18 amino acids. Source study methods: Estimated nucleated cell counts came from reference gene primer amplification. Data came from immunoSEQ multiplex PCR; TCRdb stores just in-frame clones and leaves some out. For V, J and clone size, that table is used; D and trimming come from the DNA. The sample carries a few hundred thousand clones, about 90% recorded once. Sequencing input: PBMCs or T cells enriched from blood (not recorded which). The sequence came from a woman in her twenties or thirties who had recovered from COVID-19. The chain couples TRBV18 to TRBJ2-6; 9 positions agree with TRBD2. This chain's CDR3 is CASSPPAGGISGANVLTF. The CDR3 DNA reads TGTGCCAGCTCACCACCAGCGGGGGGTATCTCTGGGGCCAACGTCCTGACTTTC. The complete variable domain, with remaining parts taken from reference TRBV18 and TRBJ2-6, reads NAGVMQNPRHLVRRRGQEARLRCSPMKGHSHVYWYRQLPEEGLKFMVYLQKENIIDESGMPKERFSAEFPKEGPSILRIQQVVRGDSAAYFCASSPPAGGISGANVLTFGAGSRLTVL.